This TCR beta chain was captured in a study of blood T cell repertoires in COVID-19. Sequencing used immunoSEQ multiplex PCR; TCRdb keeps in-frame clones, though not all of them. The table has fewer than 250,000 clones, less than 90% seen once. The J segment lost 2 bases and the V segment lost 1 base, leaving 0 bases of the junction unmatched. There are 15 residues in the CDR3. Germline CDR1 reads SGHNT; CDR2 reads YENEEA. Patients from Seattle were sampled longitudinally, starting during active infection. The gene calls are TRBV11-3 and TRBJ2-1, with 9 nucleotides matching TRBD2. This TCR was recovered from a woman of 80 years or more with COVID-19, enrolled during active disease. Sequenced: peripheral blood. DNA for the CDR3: TGTGCCAGCAGCTTAGGCGGGGGGGCCTACAATGAGCAGTTCTTC. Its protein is CASSLGGGAYNEQFF.